The next 20 T cell receptor beta chains were all read from a single sample in a study of human T cells and chemical hapten exposure. The time point is: patch test 3, about 24 weeks after DPC sensitization. The sample's treatment: therapeutic diphenylcyclopropenone sensitization with weekly scalp DPC. TCRdb re-called the RACE reads with MiXCR, one entry per CDR3 protein. The sample includes about 200,000 distinct CDR3 sequences, more than 20% of them seen just once. The material sequenced was whole blood, taken in connection with sensitization to the hapten diphenylcyclopropenone (DPC). These receptor sequences come from a woman in her thirties or forties with alopecia areata. Some clones in this sample may be carry-over from other donors' samples.

This clonotype was found a few times. This chain uses TRBV5-1 with TRBJ2-1; 13 nucleotides line up with TRBD2. Germline V gene lookup returns CDR1 SGHRS and CDR2 YFSETQ. This CDR3 has 15 amino acids. V lost 4 bases and J lost 8; bases outside the gene matches: 6. Here the CDR3 reads CASSRLAGGSDEQFF. The CDR3 region has the DNA TGCGCCAGCAGCCGACTAGCGGGAGGTAGCGATGAGCAGTTCTTC.

This chain uses TRBV29-1 with TRBJ2-1; 7 bases are shared with TRBD2. Germline CDR1 reads SQVTM; CDR2 reads ANQGSEA. This CDR3 has 13 residues. The ends lost 6 bases at V and 3 bases at J; junction bases unmatched: 5. Here the CDR3 DNA reads TGCAGCGTCCTCGGACTAGGCTACAATGAGCAGTTCTTC. Its translation: CSVLGLGYNEQFF.

The gene calls are TRBV6-5 and TRBJ2-7; 7 nucleotides agree with TRBD1. Germline CDR1 MNHEY, CDR2 SVGAGI. V shed 4 bases and J 2 bases; nucleotides not matched to a gene: 11. The CDR3 totals 16 residues. In DNA, the CDR3 is TGTGCCAGCAGTTGGGGACCGGGACAGACCACCTACGAGCAGTACTTC. Its translation: CASSWGPGQTTYEQYF.

The rearrangement uses TRBV7-9 and TRBJ1-4; D unresolved. The V end lost 6 bases, the J end lost 5 bases, and 10 bases lay between the germline ends. The length of the CDR3 is 13 residues. Germline CDR1 reads SEHNR; CDR2 reads FQNEAQ (reference sequence). DNA of the CDR3: TGTGCCAGCAGTCCACGCGGGAATGAAAAACTGTTTTTT. Translated, it gives CASSPRGNEKLFF.

This clonotype has just a few counts. The chain is built from TRBV6-2 or TRBV6-3 and TRBJ2-5; D is unresolved. This CDR3 contains 14 residues. The germline V and J ends were trimmed by 4 bases and 5 bases, with 14 bases remaining between them. The V gene's germline CDR1 is MNHEY and CDR2 SVGEGT. The CDR3 reads CASSSSTPPETQYF. Here the CDR3 DNA reads TGTGCCAGCAGTTCCTCTACCCCACCCGAGACCCAGTACTTC.

This clonotype has more than one count but fewer than ten. This chain joins TRBV12-3 or TRBV12-4 and TRBJ1-4, with a weak D call TRBD1 (6 bases). The CDR3 extends over 15 amino acids. V was pared by 4 bases and J by 7 bases, with 16 bases between. CDR3 bases: TGTGCCAGCAGTTCCCGGGGGGGGGGCGGTGAAAAACTGTTTTTT. Translation gives CASSSRGGGGEKLFF.

This clonotype was seen a few times. The chain joins TRBV20-1 to TRBJ1-1; TRBD1 is a possible D gene (5 bases). The CDR3 loop spans 12 amino acids. The germline gives CDR1 DFQATT, CDR2 SNEGSKA (reference sequence). The V end lost 5 bases, the J end lost 1 base, and 8 bases lay between the germline ends. The CDR3 DNA sequence: TGCAGTGCTTACGGGGCGAACACTGAAGCTTTCTTT. Translating gives CSAYGANTEAFF.

The genes are TRBV12-3 or TRBV12-4 and TRBJ1-5; 10 bases are shared with TRBD1. The length of the CDR3 is 16 residues. Trimming took 2 bases from V and 7 from J; bases not matched to a gene: 8. The CDR3 loop reads CASSLRLGQGRQPQHF. CDR3 in DNA: TGTGCCAGCAGTTTACGCCTGGGACAGGGGCGACAGCCCCAGCATTTT.

The sample holds a few counts of this clonotype. The chain recombines TRBV28 with TRBJ1-1; 7 bases agree with TRBD1. The junction had 5 bases not matched to a gene; V was cut back by 6 bases and J by 1 base. In germline, CDR1 is MDHEN, CDR2 SYDVKM. The CDR3 consists of 14 residues. DNA of the CDR3: TGTGCCAGCAGGCGAGGGGGCCAGAACACTGAAGCTTTCTTT. Protein: CASRRGGQNTEAFF.

The chain is built from TRBV25-1 and TRBJ2-5; 7 positions match TRBD2. Per the germline V gene, CDR1 is MGHDK and CDR2 is SYGVNS. V dropped 7 bases and J dropped 11; count of bases not matched to a gene: 7. The CDR3 totals 11 residues. The DNA for the CDR3 is TGTGCCAGCAAACATCGGGAGGCTCAGTACTTC. Protein sequence: CASKHREAQYF.

V and J are TRBV12-3 or TRBV12-4 and TRBJ1-2, with TRBD1 as a possible D gene (6 bases). The CDR3 covers 16 residues. V gave up 7 bases and J gave up 1 base, with 19 bases separating them. Here the CDR3 reads CASTLGNRAINYGYTF. CDR3 bases: TGTGCCAGCACCTTAGGGAACAGGGCCATTAACTATGGCTACACCTTC.

The chain combines TRBV20-1 with TRBJ1-6, with a possible D match to TRBD1 (5 bases). Germline loops: CDR1 DFQATT, CDR2 SNEGSKA (reference sequence). With 1 base removed from V and 10 bases from J, the gap between germline ends came to 14 bases. The CDR3 length is 14 residues. CDR3 residues: CSARAGQGLSPLHF. The DNA of the CDR3 is TGCAGTGCTAGAGCGGGTCAGGGACTCTCACCCCTCCACTTT.

DNA for the CDR3: TGTGCCAGCAGCGGTACCGAAATTGGCACCGGGGAGCTGTTTTTT. Encoded protein: CASSGTEIGTGELFF. The chain couples TRBV9 to TRBJ2-2; no definite D call. Per the germline V gene, CDR1 is SGDLS and CDR2 is YYNGEE. The length of the CDR3 is 15 residues. Trimming removed 3 bases at V and 4 bases at J, with 13 bases between.

This clonotype was found a few times. The chain combines TRBV7-9 with TRBJ1-6; D possibly corresponds to TRBD1 (5 bases). CDR3 length: 14 residues. V lost 2 bases to trimming and J lost 7 bases, with 9 bases between them. The germline gives CDR1 SEHNR, CDR2 FQNEAQ (reference sequence). In nucleotides, the CDR3 is TGTGCCAGCAGCTTATGGGGCGACAATTCACCCCTCCACTTT. This codes for CASSLWGDNSPLHF.

In its sample, this clonotype was seen a few times. V gene TRBV28 combines with J gene TRBJ1-5, with D possibly TRBD1 on 5 matching bases. Germline V lookup: CDR1 MDHEN, CDR2 SYDVKM. V was pared by 2 bases and J by 6 bases, with 11 bases between. The CDR3 consists of 14 residues. As DNA, the CDR3 is TGTGCCAGCAGTTTACATGGGGCTGGTCAGCCCCAGCATTTT. Translated, it gives CASSLHGAGQPQHF.

This clonotype came up a few times. The V and J genes are TRBV20-1 and TRBJ1-2; a possible D gene is TRBD1 (5 bases). Germline V gives CDR1 DFQATT, CDR2 SNEGSKA (reference sequence). V lost 6 bases, J lost 4 bases, and 15 bases lay in between. The CDR3 runs 13 residues. CDR3: CSAWDPRGYGYTF. The CDR3, as DNA: TGCAGTGCCTGGGACCCTCGGGGCTATGGCTACACCTTC.

This sequence joins TRBV6-6 and TRBJ2-7; a possible D gene is TRBD2 (6 bases). CDR1 and CDR2 (germline): MNHNY, SVGAGI (reference sequence). The CDR3 has 13 residues. V was pared by 6 bases and J by 4 bases, with 13 bases between. This CDR3 reads CASSPGDPYEQYF. The DNA of the CDR3 is TGTGCCAGCAGCCCGGGAGATCCGTACGAGCAGTACTTC.

This clonotype was picked up a small number of times. This chain connects TRBV6-2 or TRBV6-3 to TRBJ2-4; 10 bases are a match to TRBD2. Per the germline V gene, CDR1 is MNHEY and CDR2 is SVGEGT. V trimming: 7 bases; J trimming: 1 base; junction bases outside the gene matches: 4. This CDR3 is 15 amino acids long. The CDR3 DNA reads TGTGCCAGCACGGAGCGGGGGGGGGCCAAAAACATTCAGTACTTC. Translation gives CASTERGGAKNIQYF.

This clonotype was recorded a few times. The CDR3: CASSLDQGGYGYTF. The CDR3 bases are TGCGCCAGCAGCTTGGATCAGGGGGGCTATGGCTACACCTTC. The V gene is TRBV5-1, the J gene TRBJ1-2; 7 bases agree with TRBD1. V dropped 0 bases and J dropped 4; count of bases not matched to a gene: 3. The germline gives CDR1 SGHRS, CDR2 YFSETQ. The CDR3 is made up of 14 amino acids.

The genes are TRBV7-2 and TRBJ2-1, with D tentatively TRBD2 (5 bases). The CDR3 is made up of 15 amino acids. Trimming pared 2 bases from V and 6 bases from J, leaving 14 bases between. Germline-derived CDR1 and CDR2 are SGHTA and FQGNSA. In nucleotides, the CDR3 is TGTGCCAGCAGCTTATTAGGGCTGCGGGCCAATGAGCAGTTCTTC. It specifies CASSLLGLRANEQFF. Full variable domain (rest looked up from reference TRBV7-2 and TRBJ2-1): GAGVSQSPSNKVTEKGKDVELRCDPISGHTALYWYRQSLGQGLEFLIYFQGNSAPDKSGLPSDRFSAERTGGSVSTLTIQRTQQEDSAVYLCASSLLGLRANEQFFGPGTRLTVL.